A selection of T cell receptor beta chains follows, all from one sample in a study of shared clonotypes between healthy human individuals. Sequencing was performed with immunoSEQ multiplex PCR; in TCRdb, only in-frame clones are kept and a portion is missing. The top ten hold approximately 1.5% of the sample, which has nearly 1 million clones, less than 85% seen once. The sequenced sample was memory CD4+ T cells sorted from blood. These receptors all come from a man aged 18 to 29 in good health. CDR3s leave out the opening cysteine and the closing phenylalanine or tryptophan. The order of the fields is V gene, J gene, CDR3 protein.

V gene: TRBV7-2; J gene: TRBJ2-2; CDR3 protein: ASNGGLNTGELF
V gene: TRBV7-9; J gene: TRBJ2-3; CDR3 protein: ASSDRVLSTDTQY
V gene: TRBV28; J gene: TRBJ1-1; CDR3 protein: ASSLDEYGEAF
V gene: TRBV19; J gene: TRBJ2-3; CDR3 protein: ASSVISGYSTDTQY
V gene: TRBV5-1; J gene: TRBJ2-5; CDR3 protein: ASSLAGGGSETQY
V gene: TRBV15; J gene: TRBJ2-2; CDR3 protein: ATSTGTVNTGELF
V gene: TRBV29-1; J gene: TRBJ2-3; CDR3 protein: SVHFTGNTDTQY
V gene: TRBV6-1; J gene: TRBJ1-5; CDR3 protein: ASTVWGQDNQPQH
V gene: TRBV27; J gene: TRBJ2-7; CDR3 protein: ASSSRNPAGGKYEQY
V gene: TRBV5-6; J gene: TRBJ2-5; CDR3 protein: ASSFLGQGPGETQY
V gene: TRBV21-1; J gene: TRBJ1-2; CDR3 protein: ASQFRCGTGPWGYT
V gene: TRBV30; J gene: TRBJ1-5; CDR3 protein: AWSVEGTQPQH
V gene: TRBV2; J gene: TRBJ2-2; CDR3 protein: ASSPRTSGGELF
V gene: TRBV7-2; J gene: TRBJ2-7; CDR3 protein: ASSLAWGLTYEQY
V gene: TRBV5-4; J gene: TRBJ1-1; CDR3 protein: ASSLGQRNEAF
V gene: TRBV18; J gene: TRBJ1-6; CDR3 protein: ASSLDSDSPLH
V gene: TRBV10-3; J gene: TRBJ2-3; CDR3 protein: AISRTGSTDTQY
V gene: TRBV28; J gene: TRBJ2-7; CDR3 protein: ASRADRVLPYEQY
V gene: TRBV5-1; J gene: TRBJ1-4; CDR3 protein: ASSPGTVGGEKLF
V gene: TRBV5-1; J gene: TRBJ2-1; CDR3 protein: ASSLLAGGNEQF
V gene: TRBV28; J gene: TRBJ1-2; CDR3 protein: ASSLTQGYT
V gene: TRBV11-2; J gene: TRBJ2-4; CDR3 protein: ASSPLWANLAKNIQY
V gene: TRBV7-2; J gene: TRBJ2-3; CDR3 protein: ASSLEGGSTDTQY